This TCR beta chain is from a study of cytomegalovirus exposure and HLA in healthy donors. PCR was performed using 60 Vbeta and 13 Jbeta primers. The data were produced by immunoSEQ multiplex PCR, yet TCRdb's version contains in-frame clones alone and is incomplete. The data show tens of thousands of clones, 72% seen once. Germline V gene data show CDR1 as MNHEY and CDR2 as SVGAGI. The trim removed 4 bases at V and 4 bases at J, leaving 6 bases unmatched. The CDR3 is 15 residues long. The study's findings and limits: Donors were assumed by presence/absence analyses to have roughly uniform sequencing depth. Donors belonging to an Asian-associated ancestry cluster reportedly showed fewer N-insertions in productive TCRs than the roughly 700-donor mean, according to what a later analysis found. In an earlier analysis, in approximately 570 donors, most V segments appeared productive either ~87% or ~30% of the time. Association with HLA alleles at 0.05 false discovery rate was found for approximately 18,000 TCR beta sequences in a later analysis.

Concerning this clone: Its target is unknown.

The sample taken for sequencing was PBMCs. This chain links TRBV6-5 with TRBJ1-2; 10 bases line up with TRBD1. This sequence was found in a woman aged 40 to 50 in good health and CMV-seropositive. CDR3 bases: TGTGCCAGCAGTTTCGACAGGGGGCGGCTCTATGGCTACACCTTC. The encoded protein is CASSFDRGRLYGYTF.